The 7 T cell receptor beta chains given below trace back to one sample, sequenced in a study of control samples from healthy donors and cancer patients. Assay: immunoSEQ multiplex PCR; the TCRdb copy retains only in-frame clones and omits some. The profile shows about 70,000 clones, roughly 84% of them singletons. The specimen was blood. The receptors were sampled from a middle-aged man in good health.

The chain combines TRBV10-3 with TRBJ1-5, with TRBD1 matching 10 bases. V lost 10 bases and J lost 6; bases outside the gene matches: 6. This CDR3 contains 13 residues. CDR1 ENHRY and CDR2 SYGVKD come from the germline V gene. The CDR3 nucleotides read TGTGCCACCGGGACAGGGGAAAGTCAGCCCCAGCATTTT. Its translation is CATGTGESQPQHF.

This clone was detected a few times. J is TRBJ1-1 and V is TRBV2; unclear D gene. Trimming left V 6 bases short and J 2 bases short, with 10 bases between. The CDR3 loop spans 13 amino acids. Germline V gives CDR1 SNHLY, CDR2 FYNNEI. This chain's CDR3 is CASRYSANTEAFF. CDR3 nucleotide sequence: TGTGCCAGCAGATACAGTGCTAACACTGAAGCTTTCTTT.

The J gene is TRBJ2-5, the V gene TRBV7-9; 12 bases are shared with TRBD2. The trim removed 5 bases at V and 4 bases at J, leaving 2 bases unmatched. The CDR3 length is 14 residues. The germline V gene has CDR1 SEHNR and CDR2 FQNEAQ (reference sequence). As DNA, the CDR3 is TGTGCCAGCAGCCTGACTAGCGGGAGAGAGACCCAGTACTTC. Protein sequence: CASSLTSGRETQYF.

The chain links TRBV19 to TRBJ2-1, with 8 nucleotides matching TRBD2. V was pared by 5 bases and J by 7 bases, with 7 bases of the junction left unmatched. CDR1 and CDR2 (germline): LNHDA, SQIVND (reference sequence). CDR3 length equals 14 residues. CDR3 residues: CASSLGLAGNEQFF. In nucleotides, the CDR3 is TGTGCCAGTAGTCTCGGACTAGCTGGTAATGAGCAGTTCTTC. Full variable domain (outside the CDR3, taken from reference TRBV19 and TRBJ2-1): DGGITQSPKYLFRKEGQNVTLSCEQNLNHDAMYWYRQDPGQGLRLIYYSQIVNDFQKGDIAEGYSVSREKKESFPLTVTSAQKNPTAFYLCASSLGLAGNEQFFGPGTRLTVL.

The CDR3 protein is CASSQTSGGVTDTQYF. The CDR3 DNA is TGTGCCAGCAGCCAGACTAGCGGGGGAGTCACAGATACGCAGTATTTT. This rearrangement joins TRBV5-4 to TRBJ2-3; the match to TRBD2 covers 12 bases. The CDR3 length is 16 residues. With 4 bases clipped from V and 2 bases from J, the junction kept 5 bases outside the gene matches. CDR1 and CDR2 from the germline V gene are SGHNT and YYREEE (reference sequence).

The J gene is TRBJ1-1, the V gene TRBV4-1; no firm D call. CDR1 and CDR2 from the germline V gene are MGHRA and YSYEKL. Trimming cost V 1 base and J 4 bases, with 13 bases left between them. The CDR3 sequence is 15 residues long. This chain's CDR3 is CASSQGPSTGTEAFF. The DNA of the CDR3 is TGCGCCAGCAGCCAAGGCCCTAGCACGGGCACTGAAGCTTTCTTT.

The CDR3 loop reads CASSDTRTGELFF. Here the CDR3 DNA reads TGTGCCAGCAGTGACACTCGTACCGGGGAGCTGTTTTTT. The chain carries TRBV6-4 and TRBJ2-2; D remains unclear. Trimming took 2 bases from V and 5 from J, leaving 6 bases between them. CDR3 size: 13 residues. Germline CDR1 and CDR2: MRHNA and SNTAGT.